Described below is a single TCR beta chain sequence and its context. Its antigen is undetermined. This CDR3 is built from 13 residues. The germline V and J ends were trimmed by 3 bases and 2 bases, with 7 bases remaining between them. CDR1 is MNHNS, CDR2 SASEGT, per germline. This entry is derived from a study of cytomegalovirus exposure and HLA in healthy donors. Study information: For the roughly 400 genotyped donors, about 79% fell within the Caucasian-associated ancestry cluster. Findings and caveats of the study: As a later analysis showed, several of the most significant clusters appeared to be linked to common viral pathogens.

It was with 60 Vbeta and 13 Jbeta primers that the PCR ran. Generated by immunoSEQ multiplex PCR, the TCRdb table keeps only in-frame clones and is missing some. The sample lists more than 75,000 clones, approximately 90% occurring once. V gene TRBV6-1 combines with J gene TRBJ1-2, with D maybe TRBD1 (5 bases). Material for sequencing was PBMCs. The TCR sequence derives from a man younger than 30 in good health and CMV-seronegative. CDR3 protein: CASSETDNYGYTF. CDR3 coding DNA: TGTGCCAGCAGTGAGACAGACAACTATGGCTACACCTTC.